What follows is one TCR beta chain and its context. CDR1 MNHEY and CDR2 SVGEGT come from the germline V gene. The CDR3 has 16 amino acids. Germline trimming cut 6 bases from V and 1 base from J; bases unmatched to any gene: 9. The entry originates in a study of blood T cell repertoires in COVID-19. For the study at large: From T cells, B-cell-depleted T cells, or PBMCs came the material, which was cDNA or gDNA.

Measured with immunoSEQ multiplex PCR; TCRdb has only the in-frame clones, and not every one. The table shows 95,000 to 150,000 clones, with roughly 77% occurring only once. This rearrangement joins TRBV6-2 or TRBV6-3 to TRBJ1-1; 9 bases are shared with TRBD1. The specimen sequenced was peripheral blood. The TCR originated in a man aged 55 to 70 with active or convalescent COVID-19. The DNA for the CDR3 is TGTGCCAGCAGACCTTTACTACAGGGGGCGAACACTGAAGCTTTCTTT. Translated, it gives CASRPLLQGANTEAFF.